Listed here are 13 T cell receptor beta chains from one sample, sequenced in a study of identical twins. From the 5' RACE reads, TCRdb called clonotypes with MiXCR, one entry per CDR3 protein. The data contain under 250,000 distinct CDR3 sequences, less than 10% of them seen just once; the ten biggest clones take up over 4.5%. Sequencing was done on a sample of memory (CD45RO+) T cells sorted from blood. The source of these receptors is a woman aged 18-29 years in good health.

This clonotype was counted at least ten times. CDR3 region: CASSLTGVGSGANVLTF. The CDR3 bases are TGTGCCAGCAGCTTAACGGGGGTTGGTTCTGGGGCCAACGTCCTGACTTTC. The chain uses TRBV7-9 and TRBJ2-6; maybe TRBD2 (6 bases). Germline V gene lookup returns CDR1 SEHNR and CDR2 FQNEAQ (reference sequence). The V gene lost 2 bases and the J gene lost 1 base, with 12 bases spanning the gap. This CDR3 contains 17 residues.

This clonotype was seen many times. This sequence joins TRBV5-1 and TRBJ1-2; tentative D call: TRBD1 (5 bases). Germline V lookup: CDR1 SGHRS, CDR2 YFSETQ. This CDR3 comprises 16 residues. V lost 1 base, J lost 7 bases, and 20 bases lay in between. The CDR3 sequence: CASSLLRGRGTSGYTF. For the CDR3, the DNA is TGCGCCAGCAGCTTGTTACGGGGACGAGGTACCTCTGGCTACACCTTC.

This clonotype has ten or more counts. This chain links TRBV30 with TRBJ2-4, with TRBD2 as a possible D gene (7 bases). V lost 0 bases, J lost 7 bases, and 16 bases lay in between. CDR1 is GTSNPN, CDR2 SVGIG, per germline (reference sequence). CDR3 length equals 15 residues. The CDR3: CAWSVQGRVRNIQYF. The DNA of the CDR3 is TGTGCCTGGAGTGTGCAGGGGAGGGTTAGGAACATTCAGTACTTC.

The chain carries TRBV7-8 and TRBJ2-2, with 11 bases lining up with TRBD2. This CDR3 contains 15 residues. The V gene's germline CDR1 is SGHVS and CDR2 FQNEAQ. V lost 4 bases and J lost 5; bases outside the gene matches: 3. The CDR3 coding sequence is TGTGCCAGCAGCTCGGGACTAGCGGATACCGGGGAGCTGTTTTTT. It encodes CASSSGLADTGELFF.

The CDR3 nucleotides are TGTGCCAGCAGTGGGACTTCCGGAGATGGGGAGCTGTTTTTT. Encoded protein: CASSGTSGDGELFF. The chain links TRBV12-3 or TRBV12-4 to TRBJ2-2; the D gene is possibly TRBD2 (6 bases). The CDR3 consists of 14 residues. V was cut by 5 bases and J by 8 bases, with 15 bases left in between.

The table lists this clonotype with many counts. V and J are TRBV27 and TRBJ1-1; the D is unclear. This CDR3 contains 16 residues. Trimming removed 5 bases from V and 2 bases from J, with 18 bases in between. CDR1 and CDR2 (germline): MNHEY, SMNVEV (reference sequence). In DNA, the CDR3 is TGTGCCAGCAGTCTCCTTGCCTTGGGGAAAAACACTGAAGCTTTCTTT. Translated, it gives CASSLLALGKNTEAFF.

The chain joins TRBV6-1 to TRBJ1-4; 7 positions agree with TRBD1. Germline V gene lookup returns CDR1 MNHNS and CDR2 SASEGT. The CDR3 spans 14 residues. J gave up 2 bases and V 10 bases, and 7 bases lay outside the gene matches. Here the CDR3 DNA reads TGTGCCACCTCCTCGACAGGGACTAATGAAAAACTGTTTTTT. The encoded protein is CATSSTGTNEKLFF.

The chain employs TRBV7-2 and TRBJ2-7; TRBD2 matches 12 bases. Trimming cost V 5 bases and J 2 bases; bases outside gene matches: 7. CDR1 is SGHTA and CDR2 is FQGNSA in the germline V gene. The CDR3 spans 16 residues. CDR3 protein: CASSPSWTSGAYEQYF. CDR3 bases: TGTGCCAGCAGCCCCTCCTGGACTAGCGGGGCCTACGAGCAGTACTTC.

This clonotype has ten or more counts. V is TRBV29-1 and J is TRBJ2-5; no firm D call. This CDR3 spans 12 amino acids. V lost 5 bases and J 5 bases, leaving 12 bases between the germline ends. Germline-derived CDR1 and CDR2 are SQVTM and ANQGSEA. The CDR3 sequence: CSVLLSMETQYF. CDR3 DNA sequence: TGCAGCGTTCTGCTATCGATGGAGACCCAGTACTTC.

About this clonotype: Relative to the germline gene, one junction end is altered; a read error may explain this. This chain links TRBV14 with TRBJ2-7; TRBD2 agrees at 7 bases. This CDR3 comprises 18 residues. Germline CDR1 is SGHDN and CDR2 is FVKESK. The CDR3 loop is CASSQDRSGEFLSFEQYF. DNA of the CDR3: TGTGCCAGCAGCCAAGATCGCAGCGGGGAGTTCCTCTCCTTCGAGCAGTACTTC. Combining the CDR3 with reference TRBV14 and TRBJ2-7 gives the whole variable domain EAGVTQFPSHSVIEKGQTVTLRCDPISGHDNLYWYRRVMGKEIKFLLHFVKESKQDESGMPNNRFLAERTGGTYSTLKVQPAELEDSGVYFCASSQDRSGEFLSFEQYFGPGTRLTVT.

The V and J genes are TRBV6-4 and TRBJ2-3, with D hard to call. Looked up from germline, CDR1 is MRHNA and CDR2 is SNTAGT. CDR3 size: 15 residues. With 2 bases removed from V and 0 bases from J, the gap between germline ends came to 9 bases. Written as DNA, the CDR3 is TGTGCCAGCAGTGACACGTCTGATAGCACAGATACGCAGTATTTT. Amino acid sequence: CASSDTSDSTDTQYF.

The rearrangement links TRBV29-1 to TRBJ2-2; 8 bases fit TRBD1. Trimming at V came to 6 bases and at J to 6 bases, leaving 12 bases not matched to a gene. This CDR3 spans 15 amino acids. Germline CDR1 and CDR2: SQVTM and ANQGSEA. The CDR3 region has the DNA TGCAGCGTCCTCGGGGCAGGGGGCGCCGCCGGGGAGCTGTTTTTT. It is translated as CSVLGAGGAAGELFF.

The V gene is TRBV4-1, the J gene TRBJ2-2, with 12 bases aligning to TRBD2. Germline trimming cut 4 bases from V and 2 bases from J; bases unmatched to any gene: 5. The CDR3 consists of 17 residues. CDR1 and CDR2 from the germline V gene are MGHRA and YSYEKL. The CDR3 DNA reads as TGCGCCAGCAGCCGCACACTAGCGGGAGGTAACACCGGGGAGCTGTTTTTT. Encoded protein: CASSRTLAGGNTGELFF.